Sequencing of this TCR beta chain was carried out in a study of cytomegalovirus exposure and HLA in healthy donors. Study in general: In an earlier analysis, around 100 million unique TCR beta sequences were found from about 179 million T cells.

Trimming shortened V by 0 bases and J by 8 bases, and 20 bases separated the two germline ends. The CDR3 covers 17 residues. CDR1 and CDR2 from the germline V gene are MGHRA and YSYEKL. Findings and caveats of the study: In a later analysis, an Asian-associated ancestry cluster reportedly showed fewer N-insertions than the approximately 700-donor mean. The availability of immune exposure information extended only to CMV serostatus.

For this clone: Its antigen remains unknown.

Both 60 Vbeta primers and 13 Jbeta primers went into the PCR. Clones were sequenced by immunoSEQ multiplex PCR, and TCRdb holds only the in-frame ones, with some missing. The profile shows roughly 140,000 clones, around 75% of them singletons. The sample comprised PBMCs. The chain uses TRBV4-1 and TRBJ1-3; D is ambiguous. This sequence originates from a human donor in good health. The DNA of the CDR3 is TGCGCCAGCAGCCAAGATAGAGCGAGAAACTCCCAAGACACCATATATTTT. Translated, it gives CASSQDRARNSQDTIYF.